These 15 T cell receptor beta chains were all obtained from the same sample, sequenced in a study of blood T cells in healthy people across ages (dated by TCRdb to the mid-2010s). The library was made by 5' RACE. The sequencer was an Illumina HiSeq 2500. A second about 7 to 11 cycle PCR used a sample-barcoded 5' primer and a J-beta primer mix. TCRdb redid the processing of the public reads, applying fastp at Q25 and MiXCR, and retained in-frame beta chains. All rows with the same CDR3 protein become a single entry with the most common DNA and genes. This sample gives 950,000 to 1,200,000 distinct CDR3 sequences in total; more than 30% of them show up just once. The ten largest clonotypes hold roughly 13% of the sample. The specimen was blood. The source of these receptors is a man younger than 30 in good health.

The CDR3 nucleotides read TGTGCCAGCAGCGTAGCCACGGGACAGAATGTACCAGATACGCAGTATTTT. This sequence encodes CASSVATGQNVPDTQYF. This chain connects TRBV9 to TRBJ2-3; 7 positions agree with TRBD1. Germline CDR1 and CDR2: SGDLS and YYNGEE. The V and J ends lost 0 bases and 4 bases, in that order; junction bases with no gene match: 11. This CDR3 is built from 17 residues.

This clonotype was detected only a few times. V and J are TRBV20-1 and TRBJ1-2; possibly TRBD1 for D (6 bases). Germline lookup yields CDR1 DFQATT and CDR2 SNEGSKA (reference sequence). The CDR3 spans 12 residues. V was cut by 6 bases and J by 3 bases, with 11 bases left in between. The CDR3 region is CSASAGDYGYTF. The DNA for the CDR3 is TGCAGTGCGAGTGCAGGGGACTATGGCTACACCTTC.

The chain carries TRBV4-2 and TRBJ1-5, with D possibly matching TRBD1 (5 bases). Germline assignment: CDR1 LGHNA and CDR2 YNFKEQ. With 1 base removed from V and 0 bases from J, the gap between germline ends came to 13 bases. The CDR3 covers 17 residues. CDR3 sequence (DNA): TGTGCCAGCAGCCAAGGAGGAGGGGAATATAGCAATCAGCCCCAGCATTTT. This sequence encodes CASSQGGGEYSNQPQHF.

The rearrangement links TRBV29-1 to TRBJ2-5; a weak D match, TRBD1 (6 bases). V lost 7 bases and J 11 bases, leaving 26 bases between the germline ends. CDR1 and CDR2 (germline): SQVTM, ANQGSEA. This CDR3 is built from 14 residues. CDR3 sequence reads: CSGEGDRYLNEQYF. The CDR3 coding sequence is TGCAGCGGAGAGGGGGACCGATACCTTAATGAGCAGTACTTC.

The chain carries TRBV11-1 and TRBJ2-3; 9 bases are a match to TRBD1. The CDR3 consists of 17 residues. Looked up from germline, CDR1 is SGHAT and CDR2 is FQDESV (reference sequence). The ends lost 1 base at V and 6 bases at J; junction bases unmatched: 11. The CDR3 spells CASSLVRGQGSSDTQYF. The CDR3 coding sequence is TGTGCCAGCAGCTTAGTTAGGGGACAGGGAAGTTCGGATACGCAGTATTTT.

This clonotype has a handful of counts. This CDR3 is CASSRRHLAGGSYNEQFF. The CDR3 DNA sequence: TGCGCCAGCAGTCGGAGACATCTAGCGGGGGGTTCATACAATGAGCAGTTCTTC. This chain uses TRBV5-1 with TRBJ2-1, with 11 bases aligning to TRBD2. Germline trimming cut 5 bases from V and 4 bases from J; bases unmatched to any gene: 14. This CDR3 comprises 18 residues. Germline V gene data show CDR1 as SGHRS and CDR2 as YFSETQ.

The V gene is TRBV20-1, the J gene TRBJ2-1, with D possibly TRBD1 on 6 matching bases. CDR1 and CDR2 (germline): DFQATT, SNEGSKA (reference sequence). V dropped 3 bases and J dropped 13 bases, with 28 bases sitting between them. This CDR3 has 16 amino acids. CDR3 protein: CSARAPGTPIQETQFF. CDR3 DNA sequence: TGCAGTGCTAGGGCCCCCGGGACACCGATCCAAGAGACCCAGTTCTTC.

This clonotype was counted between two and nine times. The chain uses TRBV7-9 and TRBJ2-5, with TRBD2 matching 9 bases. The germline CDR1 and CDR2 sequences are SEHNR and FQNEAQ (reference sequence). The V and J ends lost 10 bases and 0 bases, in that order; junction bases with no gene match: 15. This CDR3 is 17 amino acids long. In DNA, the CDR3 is TGTGCCACCTCCCCGGGGGGTAGCGGGGGTTACCAAGAGACCCAGTACTTC. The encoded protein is CATSPGGSGGYQETQYF.

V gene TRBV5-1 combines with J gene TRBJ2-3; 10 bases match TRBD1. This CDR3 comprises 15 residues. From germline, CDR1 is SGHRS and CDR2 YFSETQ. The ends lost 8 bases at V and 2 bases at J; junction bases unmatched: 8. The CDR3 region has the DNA TGCGCCAGTCGACAGGGGGCCGTCGTCACAGATACGCAGTATTTT. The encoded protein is CASRQGAVVTDTQYF. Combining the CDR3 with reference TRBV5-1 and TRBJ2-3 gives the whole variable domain KAGVTQTPRYLIKTRGQQVTLSCSPISGHRSVSWYQQTPGQGLQFLFEYFSETQRNKGNFPGRFSGRQFSNSRSEMNVSTLELGDSALYLCASRQGAVVTDTQYFGPGTRLTVL.

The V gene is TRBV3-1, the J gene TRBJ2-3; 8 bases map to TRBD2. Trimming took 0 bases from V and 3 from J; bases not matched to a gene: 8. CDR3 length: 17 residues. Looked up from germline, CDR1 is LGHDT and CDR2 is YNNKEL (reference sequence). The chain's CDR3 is CASSQEVVAGTTDTQYF. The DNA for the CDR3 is TGTGCCAGCAGCCAAGAAGTGGTAGCGGGGACGACAGATACGCAGTATTTT.

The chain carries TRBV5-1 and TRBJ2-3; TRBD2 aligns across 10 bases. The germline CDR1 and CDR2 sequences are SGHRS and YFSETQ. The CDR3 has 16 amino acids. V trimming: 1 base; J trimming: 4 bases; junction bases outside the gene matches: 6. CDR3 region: CASSLWLAGAPDTQYF. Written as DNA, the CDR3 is TGCGCCAGCAGCTTGTGGCTAGCGGGGGCCCCAGATACGCAGTATTTT.

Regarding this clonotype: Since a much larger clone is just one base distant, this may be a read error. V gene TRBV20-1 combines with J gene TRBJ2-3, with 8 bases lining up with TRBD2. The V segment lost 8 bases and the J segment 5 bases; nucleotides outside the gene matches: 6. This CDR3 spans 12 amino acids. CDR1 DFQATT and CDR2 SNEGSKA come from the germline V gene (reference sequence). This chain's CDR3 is CSMTSEGDTQYF. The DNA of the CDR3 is TGCAGTATGACTAGCGAGGGAGATACGCAGTATTTT.

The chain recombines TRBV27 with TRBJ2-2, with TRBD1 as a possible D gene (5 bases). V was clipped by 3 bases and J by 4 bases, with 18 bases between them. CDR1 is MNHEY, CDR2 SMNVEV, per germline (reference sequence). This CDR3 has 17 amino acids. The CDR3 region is CASSFLWQGGITGELFF. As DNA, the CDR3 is TGTGCCAGCAGTTTTTTGTGGCAGGGTGGTATCACCGGGGAGCTGTTTTTT.

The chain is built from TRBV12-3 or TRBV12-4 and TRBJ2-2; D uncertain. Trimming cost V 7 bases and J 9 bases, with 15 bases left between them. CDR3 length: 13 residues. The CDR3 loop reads CASTLSAKRELFF. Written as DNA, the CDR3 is TGTGCCAGCACCCTATCCGCTAAGCGGGAGCTGTTTTTT.

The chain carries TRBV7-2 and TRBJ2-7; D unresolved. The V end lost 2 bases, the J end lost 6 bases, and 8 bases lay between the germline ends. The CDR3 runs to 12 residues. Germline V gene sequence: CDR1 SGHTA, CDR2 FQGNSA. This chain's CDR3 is CASSLSVGEQYF. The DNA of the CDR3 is TGTGCCAGCAGCTTAAGTGTTGGCGAGCAGTACTTC. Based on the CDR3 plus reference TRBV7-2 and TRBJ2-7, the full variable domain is GAGVSQSPSNKVTEKGKDVELRCDPISGHTALYWYRQSLGQGLEFLIYFQGNSAPDKSGLPSDRFSAERTGGSVSTLTIQRTQQEDSAVYLCASSLSVGEQYFGPGTRLTVT.